The T cell receptor (beta chain) described here comes from a study of CD4+ T cells in melanoma. The table came from immunoSEQ multiplex PCR; TCRdb's copy has only in-frame clones and leaves some out. The sample consists of more than 9,500 clones, about two thirds of them appearing once. The V gene's germline CDR1 is LGHNA and CDR2 YNFKEQ. V shed 1 base and J shed 0 bases, with 15 bases lying between them. This CDR3 has 17 residues. In its sample, this clone ranks as medium-sized. The TCR was taken from a human donor with melanoma. The sequencing input was tumor tissue. The chain joins TRBV4-2 to TRBJ1-2; D is ambiguous. CDR3 sequence reads: CASSQGLRTGANYGYTF. The CDR3 DNA reads as TGTGCCAGCAGCCAAGGTTTGAGGACGGGAGCTAACTATGGCTACACCTTC.